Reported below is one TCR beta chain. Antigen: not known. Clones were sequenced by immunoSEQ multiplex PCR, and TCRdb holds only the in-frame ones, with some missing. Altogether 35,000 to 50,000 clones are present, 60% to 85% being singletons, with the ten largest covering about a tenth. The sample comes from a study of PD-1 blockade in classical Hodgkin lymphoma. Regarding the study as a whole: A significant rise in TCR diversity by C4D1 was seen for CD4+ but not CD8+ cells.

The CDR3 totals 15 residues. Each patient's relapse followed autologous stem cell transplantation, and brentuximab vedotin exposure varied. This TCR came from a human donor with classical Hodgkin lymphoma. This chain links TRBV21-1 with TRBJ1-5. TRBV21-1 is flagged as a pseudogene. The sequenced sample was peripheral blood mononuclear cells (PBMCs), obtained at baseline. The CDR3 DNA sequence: TGTGCCAGCAAGCCGGGTAGAGAGTGGTGTCAGCCCCAGCATTTT. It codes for CASKPGREWCQPQHF.